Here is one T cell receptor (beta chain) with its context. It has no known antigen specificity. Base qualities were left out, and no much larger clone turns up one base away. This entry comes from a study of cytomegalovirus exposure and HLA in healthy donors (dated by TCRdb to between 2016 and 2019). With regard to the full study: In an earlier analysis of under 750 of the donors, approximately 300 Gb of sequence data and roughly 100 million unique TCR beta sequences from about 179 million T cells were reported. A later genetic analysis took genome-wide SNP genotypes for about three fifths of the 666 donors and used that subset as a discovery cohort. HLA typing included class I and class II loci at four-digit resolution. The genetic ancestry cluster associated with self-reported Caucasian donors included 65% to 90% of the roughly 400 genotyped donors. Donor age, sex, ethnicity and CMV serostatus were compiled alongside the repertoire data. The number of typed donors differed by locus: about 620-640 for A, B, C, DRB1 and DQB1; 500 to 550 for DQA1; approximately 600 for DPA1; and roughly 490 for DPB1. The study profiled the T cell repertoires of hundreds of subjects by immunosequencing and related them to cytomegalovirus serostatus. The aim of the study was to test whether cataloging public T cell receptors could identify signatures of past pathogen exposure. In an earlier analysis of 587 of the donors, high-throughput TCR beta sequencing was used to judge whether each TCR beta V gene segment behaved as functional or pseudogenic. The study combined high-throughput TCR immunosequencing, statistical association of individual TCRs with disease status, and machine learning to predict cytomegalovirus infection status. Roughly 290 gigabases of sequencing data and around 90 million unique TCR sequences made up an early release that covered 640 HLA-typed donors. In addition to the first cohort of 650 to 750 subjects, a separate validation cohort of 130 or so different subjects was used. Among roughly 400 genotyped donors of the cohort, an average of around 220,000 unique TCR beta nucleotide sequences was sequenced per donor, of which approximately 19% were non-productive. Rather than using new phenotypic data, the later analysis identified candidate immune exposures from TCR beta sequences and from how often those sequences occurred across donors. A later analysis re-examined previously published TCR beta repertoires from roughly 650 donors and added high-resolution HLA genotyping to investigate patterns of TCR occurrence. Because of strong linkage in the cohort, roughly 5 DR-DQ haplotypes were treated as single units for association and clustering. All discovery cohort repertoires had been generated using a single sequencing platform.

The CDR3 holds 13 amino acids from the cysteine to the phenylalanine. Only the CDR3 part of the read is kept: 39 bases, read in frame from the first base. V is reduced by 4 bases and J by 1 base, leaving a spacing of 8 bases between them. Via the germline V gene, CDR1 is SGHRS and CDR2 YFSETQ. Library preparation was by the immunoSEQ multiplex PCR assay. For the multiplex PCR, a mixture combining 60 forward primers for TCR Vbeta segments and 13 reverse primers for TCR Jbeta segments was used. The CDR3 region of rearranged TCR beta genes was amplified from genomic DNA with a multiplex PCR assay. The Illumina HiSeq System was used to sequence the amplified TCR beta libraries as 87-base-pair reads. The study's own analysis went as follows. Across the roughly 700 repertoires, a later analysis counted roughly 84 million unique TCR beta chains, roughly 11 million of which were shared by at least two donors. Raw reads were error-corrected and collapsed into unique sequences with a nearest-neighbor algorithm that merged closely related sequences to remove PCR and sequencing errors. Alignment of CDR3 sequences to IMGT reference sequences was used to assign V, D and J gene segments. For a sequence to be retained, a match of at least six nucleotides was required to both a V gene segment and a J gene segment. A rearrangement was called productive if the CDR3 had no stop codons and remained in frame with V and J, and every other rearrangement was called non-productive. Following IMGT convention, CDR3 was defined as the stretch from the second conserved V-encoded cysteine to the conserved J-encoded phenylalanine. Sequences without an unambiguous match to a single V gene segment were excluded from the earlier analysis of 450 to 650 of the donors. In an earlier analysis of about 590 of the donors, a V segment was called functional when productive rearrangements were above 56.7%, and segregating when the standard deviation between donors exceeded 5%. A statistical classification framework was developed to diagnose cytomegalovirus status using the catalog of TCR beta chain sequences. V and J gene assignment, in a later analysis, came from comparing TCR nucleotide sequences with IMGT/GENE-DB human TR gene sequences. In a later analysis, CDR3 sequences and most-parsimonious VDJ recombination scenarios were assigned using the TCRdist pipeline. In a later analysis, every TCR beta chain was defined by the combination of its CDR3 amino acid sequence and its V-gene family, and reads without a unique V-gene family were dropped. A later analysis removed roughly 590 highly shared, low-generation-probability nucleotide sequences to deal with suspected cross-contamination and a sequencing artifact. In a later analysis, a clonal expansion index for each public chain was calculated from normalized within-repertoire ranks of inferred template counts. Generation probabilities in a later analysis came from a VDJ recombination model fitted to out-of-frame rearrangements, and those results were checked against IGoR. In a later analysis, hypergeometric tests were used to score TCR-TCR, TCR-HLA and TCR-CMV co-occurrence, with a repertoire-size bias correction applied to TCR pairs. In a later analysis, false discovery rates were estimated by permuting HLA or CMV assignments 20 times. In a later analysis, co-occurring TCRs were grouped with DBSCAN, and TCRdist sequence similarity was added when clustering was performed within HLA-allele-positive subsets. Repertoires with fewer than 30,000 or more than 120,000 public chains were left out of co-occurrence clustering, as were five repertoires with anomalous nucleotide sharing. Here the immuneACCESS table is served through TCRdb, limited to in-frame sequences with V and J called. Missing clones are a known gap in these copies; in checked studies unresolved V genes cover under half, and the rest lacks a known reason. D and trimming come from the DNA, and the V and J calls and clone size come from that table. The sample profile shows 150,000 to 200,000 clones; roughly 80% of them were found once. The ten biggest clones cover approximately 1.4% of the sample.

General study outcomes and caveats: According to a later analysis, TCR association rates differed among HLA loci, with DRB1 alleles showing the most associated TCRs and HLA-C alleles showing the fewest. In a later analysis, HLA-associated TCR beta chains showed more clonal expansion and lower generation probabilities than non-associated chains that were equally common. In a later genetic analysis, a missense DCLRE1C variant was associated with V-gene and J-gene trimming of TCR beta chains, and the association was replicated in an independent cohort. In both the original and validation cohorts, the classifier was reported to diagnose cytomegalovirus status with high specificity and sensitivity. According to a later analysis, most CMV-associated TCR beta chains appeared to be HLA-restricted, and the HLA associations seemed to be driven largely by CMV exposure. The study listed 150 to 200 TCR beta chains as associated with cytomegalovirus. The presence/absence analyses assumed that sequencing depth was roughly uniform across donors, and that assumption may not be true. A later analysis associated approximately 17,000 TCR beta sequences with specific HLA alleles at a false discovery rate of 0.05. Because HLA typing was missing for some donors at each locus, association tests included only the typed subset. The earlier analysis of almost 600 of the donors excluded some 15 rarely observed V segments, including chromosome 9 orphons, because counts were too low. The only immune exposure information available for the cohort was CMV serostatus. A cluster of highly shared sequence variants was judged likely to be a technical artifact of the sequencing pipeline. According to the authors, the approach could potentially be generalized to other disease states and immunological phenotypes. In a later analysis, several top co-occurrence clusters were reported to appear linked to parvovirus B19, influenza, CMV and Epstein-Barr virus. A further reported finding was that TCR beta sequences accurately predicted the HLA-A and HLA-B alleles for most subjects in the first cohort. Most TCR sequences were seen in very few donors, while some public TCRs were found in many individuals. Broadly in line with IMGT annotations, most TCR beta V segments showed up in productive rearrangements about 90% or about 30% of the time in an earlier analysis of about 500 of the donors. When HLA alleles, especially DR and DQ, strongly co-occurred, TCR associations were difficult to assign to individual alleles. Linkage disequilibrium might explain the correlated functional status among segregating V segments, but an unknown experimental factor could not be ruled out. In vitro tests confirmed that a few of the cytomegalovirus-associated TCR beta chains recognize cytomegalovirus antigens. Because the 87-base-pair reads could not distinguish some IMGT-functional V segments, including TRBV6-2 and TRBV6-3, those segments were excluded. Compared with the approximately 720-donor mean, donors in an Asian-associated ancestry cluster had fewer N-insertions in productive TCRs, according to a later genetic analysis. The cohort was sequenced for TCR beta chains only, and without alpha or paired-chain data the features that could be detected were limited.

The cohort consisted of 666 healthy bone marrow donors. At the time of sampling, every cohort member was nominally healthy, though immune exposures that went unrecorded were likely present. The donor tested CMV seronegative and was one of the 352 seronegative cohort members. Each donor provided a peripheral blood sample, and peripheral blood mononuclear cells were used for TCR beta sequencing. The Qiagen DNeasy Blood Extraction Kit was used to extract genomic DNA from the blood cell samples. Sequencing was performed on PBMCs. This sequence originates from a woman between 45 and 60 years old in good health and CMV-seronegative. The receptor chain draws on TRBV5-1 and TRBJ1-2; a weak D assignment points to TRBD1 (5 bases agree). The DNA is TGCGCCAGCAGCCGTGACAGTAACTATGGCTACACCTTC. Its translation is CASSRDSNYGYTF.